This paragraph reports one T cell receptor (beta chain). Its antigen is unknown. This sample is part of a study of shared clonotypes between healthy human individuals. Looking at the study overall: Each donor's CD8 memory used one plate, CD8 naive two, each CD4 subset three.

Original processing notes: Filtering differed for immunoSEQ, which gave only junction sequences without quality scores. Sequencing used immunoSEQ multiplex PCR; TCRdb keeps in-frame clones, though not all of them. D and trimming were read from the DNA, whereas the V and J calls and clone size are those reported in that table. This table holds around 700,000 clones, 74% found once. The study's findings and limits: Four donors had around 5% of their naive CD4 clonotypes in common. The generation probabilities recorded for non-shared clonotypes fell below those of clonotypes shared by all four donors.

Sequenced sample: memory CD4+ T cells sorted from blood. Subset here: CD45RA-negative fraction. The clonotype originates from a woman in her 30s in good health.

The CDR3 loop is CASSPGAAKNIQYF. DNA of the CDR3: TGTGCCAGCAGTCCTGGGGCGGCCAAAAACATTCAGTACTTC. The chain couples TRBV7-9 to TRBJ2-4; D might be TRBD1 (5 bases). V was clipped by 6 bases and J by 1 base, with 10 bases between them. The CDR3 spans 14 residues. Germline V lookup: CDR1 SEHNR, CDR2 FQNEAQ (reference sequence).